The clone carrying this TCR beta chain counts as medium-sized by frequency. The data originate from a study of T cell clusters in autoimmune cytopenias. Whole-study context: Per sample, median TRB depth was around 50,000 reads, yielding a median about 2,400 distinct clonotypes.

TRB rearrangements were amplified by touch-down multiplex PCR with mixed TRB-A/B primers. TCRdb reprocessed the multiplex PCR reads and reports one entry per CDR3 protein, with no DNA. Its table lists approximately 14,000 distinct CDR3 sequences. Each sample's input was 250 ng genomic DNA, 38,000 or so genome equivalents. The sample taken for sequencing was peripheral blood. The source of this sequence is a human donor with an autoimmune cytopenia or autoimmune hepatitis (not recorded which).

The CDR3 is CASSNSGGGITDTQYF. The chain is built from TRBV19 and TRBJ2-3; TCRdb's D call of TRBD1 is untestable without DNA. This CDR3 comprises 16 residues. Per the germline V gene, CDR1 is LNHDA and CDR2 is SQIVND (reference sequence).